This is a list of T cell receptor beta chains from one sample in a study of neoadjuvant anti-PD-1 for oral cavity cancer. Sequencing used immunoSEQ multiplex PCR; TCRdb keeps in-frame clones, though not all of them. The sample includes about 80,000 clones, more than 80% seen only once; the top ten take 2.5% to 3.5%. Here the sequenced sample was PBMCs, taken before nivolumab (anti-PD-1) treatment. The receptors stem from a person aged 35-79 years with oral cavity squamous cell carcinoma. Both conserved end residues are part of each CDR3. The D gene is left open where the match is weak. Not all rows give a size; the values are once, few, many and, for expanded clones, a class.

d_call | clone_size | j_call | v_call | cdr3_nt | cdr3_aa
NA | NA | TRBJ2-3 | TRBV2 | TGTGCCAGCAGTGATCAAGTTACGCAGTATTTT | CASSDQVTQYF
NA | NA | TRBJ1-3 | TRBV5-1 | TGCGCCAGCAGCTTGGCAGGGTCCAGCACCATATATTTT | CASSLAGSSTIYF
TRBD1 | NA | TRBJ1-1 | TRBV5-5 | TGTGCCAGCAGCTTGGTGGGACAGGGCACTGAAGCTTTCTTT | CASSLVGQGTEAFF
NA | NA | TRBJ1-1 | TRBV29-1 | TGCAGCGTTCGATGGAAAGAAATGAACACTGAAGCTTTCTTT | CSVRWKEMNTEAFF
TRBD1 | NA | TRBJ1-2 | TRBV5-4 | TGTGCCAGCAGCTTGATTACAGGGGAAGACTATGGCTACACCTTC | CASSLITGEDYGYTF
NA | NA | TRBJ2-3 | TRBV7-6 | TGTGCCAGCAGCTCGTTATCAACTAGCACAGATACGCAGTATTTT | CASSSLSTSTDTQYF
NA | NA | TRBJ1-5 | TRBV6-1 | TGTGCCAGCAGTGCACAGGTTAGCAATCAGCCCCAGCATTTT | CASSAQVSNQPQHF
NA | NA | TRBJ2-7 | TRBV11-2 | TGTGCCAGCAGCTCCGGATACAAATACGAGCAGTACTTC | CASSSGYKYEQYF
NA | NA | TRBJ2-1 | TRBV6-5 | TGTGCCAGCAGTTGGTCTCACGGAGGGGATGAGCAGTTCTTC | CASSWSHGGDEQFF
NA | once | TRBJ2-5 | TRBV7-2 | TGTGCCAGCAGCTTACAGAGGGAGACCCAGTACTTC | CASSLQRETQYF
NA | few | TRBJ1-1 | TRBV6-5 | TGTGCCAGCATTCCAGGGAAGGGGACTGAAGCTTTCTTT | CASIPGKGTEAFF
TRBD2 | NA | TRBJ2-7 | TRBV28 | TGTGCCAGCAGGACCGGGACTAGCGGATCGTTCTACGAGCAGTACTTC | CASRTGTSGSFYEQYF
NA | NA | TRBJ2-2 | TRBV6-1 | TGTGCCAGCAGTGATAGGGGGGGCCCCGGGGAGCTGTTTTTT | CASSDRGGPGELFF
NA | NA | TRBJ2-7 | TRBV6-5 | TGTGCCAGCAGTCCACTTGGAGGGGGGCAGTACTTC | CASSPLGGGQYF
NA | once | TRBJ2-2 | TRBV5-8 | TGTGCCAGCAGCTTGGGTCTAGCGTTCGACACCGGGGAGCTGTTTTTT | CASSLGLAFDTGELFF
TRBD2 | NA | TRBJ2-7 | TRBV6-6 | TGTGCCAGCAAGGGGCTAGCGGGACCCTACGAGCAGTACTTC | CASKGLAGPYEQYF
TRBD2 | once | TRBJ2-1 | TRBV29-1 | TGCAGCGTTGATCCCTTAGCGGGACCCTCCAATGAGCAGTTCTTC | CSVDPLAGPSNEQFF
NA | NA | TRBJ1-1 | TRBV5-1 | TGCGCCAGCAGCTTGGCTTCTCTGAACACTGAAGCTTTCTTT | CASSLASLNTEAFF
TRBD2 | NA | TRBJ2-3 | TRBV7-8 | TGTGTCAGCAGCTTTCTAGCGGGCATCACAGATACGCAGTATTTT | CVSSFLAGITDTQYF
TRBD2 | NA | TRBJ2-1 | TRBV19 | TGTGCCAGTAGTATGAAACGCGGGAGCTCCTACAATGAGCAGTTCTTC | CASSMKRGSSYNEQFF
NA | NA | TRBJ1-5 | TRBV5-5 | TGTGCCAGCAGCTTGGCCCAGGCAGATAATCAGCCCCAGCATTTT | CASSLAQADNQPQHF
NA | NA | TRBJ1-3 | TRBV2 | TGTGCCAGCAGACCTAATGGAAACACCATATATTTT | CASRPNGNTIYF
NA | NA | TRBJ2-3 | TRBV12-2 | NA | CASRVAAGTSGASLEDTQYF
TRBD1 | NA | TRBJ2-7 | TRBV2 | TGTGCCAGCAGTGGACAGGGTCACGAGCAGTACTTC | CASSGQGHEQYF
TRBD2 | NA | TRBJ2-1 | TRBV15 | TGTGCCACCAGCAGAGATCCCCAGTGGACTAGCGGGAGGGGAAGAGACAATGAGCAGTTCTTC | CATSRDPQWTSGRGRDNEQFF
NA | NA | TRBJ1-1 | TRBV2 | TGTGCCAGCGCTTCCATGGGTAACGGGGTAGCTTTCTTT | CASASMGNGVAFF
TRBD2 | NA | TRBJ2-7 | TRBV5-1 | TGCGCCAGCAGCTTATCCGGGACTAGCGGAATCTACGAGCAGTACTTC | CASSLSGTSGIYEQYF
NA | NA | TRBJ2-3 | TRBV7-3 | TGTGCCAGCAGCGCGTCTGGCACAGATACGCAGTATTTT | CASSASGTDTQYF
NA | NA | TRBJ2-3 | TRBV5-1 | TGCGCCAGCAGCTCGCCGGACAGCTCCACAGATACGCAGTATTTT | CASSSPDSSTDTQYF
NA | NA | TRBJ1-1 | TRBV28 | TGTGCCAGCAGTTCCTCGGGACACCAGAACACTGAAGCTTTCTTT | CASSSSGHQNTEAFF
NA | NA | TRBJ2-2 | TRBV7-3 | TGTGCCAGCAGCTTATCCGGGACAAATACCGGGGAGCTGTTTTTT | CASSLSGTNTGELFF
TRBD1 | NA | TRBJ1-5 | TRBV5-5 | TGTGCCAGCAGCAGGGACAGGGTCTTGAATCAGCCCCAGCATTTT | CASSRDRVLNQPQHF
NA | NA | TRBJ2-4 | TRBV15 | TGTGCCACCAGCAGCGTGGACAGCGTTCAGTACTTC | CATSSVDSVQYF
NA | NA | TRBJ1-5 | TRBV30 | TGTGCCTGGAGTGTAGTGGACGGGTTCAATCAGCCCCAGCATTTT | CAWSVVDGFNQPQHF
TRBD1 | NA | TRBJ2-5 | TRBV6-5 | TGTGCCAGCAGTTACTCCGGACAGGTACCGGGGACCCAGTACTTC | CASSYSGQVPGTQYF
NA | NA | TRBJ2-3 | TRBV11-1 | TGTGCCAGCAGGAAAGAGAGTGGAACAGATACGCAGTATTTT | CASRKESGTDTQYF
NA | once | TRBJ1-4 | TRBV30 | TGTGCCTGGAGTGTAAGGGGACTCTATAATGAAAAACTGTTTTTT | CAWSVRGLYNEKLFF
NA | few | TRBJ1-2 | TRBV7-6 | TGTGCCAGCAGCTTAGGGGGCTATGGCTACACCTTC | CASSLGGYGYTF
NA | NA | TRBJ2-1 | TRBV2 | TGTGCCAGCAGTGAACCGGGCAGGGATGAGCAGTTCTTC | CASSEPGRDEQFF
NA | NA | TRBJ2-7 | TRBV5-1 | TGCGCCAGCAGGAGTGAGGCCTACGAGCAGTACTTC | CASRSEAYEQYF
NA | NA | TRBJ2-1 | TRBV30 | TGTGCCTGGAGTGTAGGGGCGGGGCGTAAGCAGTTCTTC | CAWSVGAGRKQFF
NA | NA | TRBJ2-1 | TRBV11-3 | TGTGCCAGCAGCTTGGGCCCGGGGACCAATGAGCAGTTCTTC | CASSLGPGTNEQFF
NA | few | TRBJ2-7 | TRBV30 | TGTGCCTGGAGTGTAAGCTCCTACGAGCAGTACTTC | CAWSVSSYEQYF
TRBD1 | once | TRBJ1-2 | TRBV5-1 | TGCGCCAGCAGCTTTCAGGGGGGTGACTATGGCTACACCTTC | CASSFQGGDYGYTF
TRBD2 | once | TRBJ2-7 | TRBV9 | TGTGCCAGCAGCCCCCTGGGAGGGGAGAACGAGCAGTACTTC | CASSPLGGENEQYF
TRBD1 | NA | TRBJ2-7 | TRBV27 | TGTGCCACCTTAGGACAGGGCCGCCGCGAGCAGTACTTC | CATLGQGRREQYF
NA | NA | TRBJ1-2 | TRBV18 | TGTGCCAGCTCACCTGACGGGCAATCCTTCTATGGCTACACCTTC | CASSPDGQSFYGYTF
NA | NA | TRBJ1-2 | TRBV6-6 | TGTGCCAGCAGCCACAGGGTTAACTATGGCTACACCTTC | CASSHRVNYGYTF
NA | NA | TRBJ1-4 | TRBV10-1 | TGCGCCAGCAGGCAACCACCAACTACTAATGAAAAACTGTTTTTT | CASRQPPTTNEKLFF